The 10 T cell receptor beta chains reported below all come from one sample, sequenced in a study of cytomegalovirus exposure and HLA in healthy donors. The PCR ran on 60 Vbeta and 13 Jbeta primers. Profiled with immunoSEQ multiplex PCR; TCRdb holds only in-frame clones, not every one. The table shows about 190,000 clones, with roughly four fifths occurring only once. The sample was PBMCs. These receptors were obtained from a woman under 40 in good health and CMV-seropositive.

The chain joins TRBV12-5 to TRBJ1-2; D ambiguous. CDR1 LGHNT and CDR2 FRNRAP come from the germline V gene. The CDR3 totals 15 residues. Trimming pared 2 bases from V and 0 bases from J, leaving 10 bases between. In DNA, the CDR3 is TGTGCTAGTGGTTTGTGGGCCCAAGCTAACTATGGCTACACCTTC. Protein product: CASGLWAQANYGYTF.

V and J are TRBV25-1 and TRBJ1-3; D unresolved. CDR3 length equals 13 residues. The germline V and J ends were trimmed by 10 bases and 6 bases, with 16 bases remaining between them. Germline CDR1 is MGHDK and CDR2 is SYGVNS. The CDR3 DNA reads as TGTGCCACCCAGTGGGGAGCCGAAAACACCATATATTTT. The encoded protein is CATQWGAENTIYF.

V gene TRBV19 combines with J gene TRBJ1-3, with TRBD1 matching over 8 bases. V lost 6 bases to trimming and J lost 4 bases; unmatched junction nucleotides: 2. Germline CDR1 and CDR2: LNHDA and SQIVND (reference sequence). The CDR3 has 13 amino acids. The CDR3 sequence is CASRTGGGNTIYF. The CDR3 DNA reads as TGTGCCAGTAGAACAGGGGGAGGAAACACCATATATTTT.

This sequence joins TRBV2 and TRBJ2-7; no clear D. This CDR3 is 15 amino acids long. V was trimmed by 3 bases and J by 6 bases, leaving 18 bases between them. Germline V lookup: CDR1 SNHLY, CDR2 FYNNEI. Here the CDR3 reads CASSDLPFAVIEQYF. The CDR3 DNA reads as TGTGCCAGCAGTGACCTACCCTTTGCCGTGATCGAGCAGTACTTC.

CDR3 amino acids: CASSLWVQADYGYTF. The CDR3 DNA follows: TGTGCCAGCAGCTTATGGGTCCAGGCCGACTATGGCTACACCTTC. The chain employs TRBV7-9 and TRBJ1-2; no firm D call. This CDR3 spans 15 amino acids. Germline CDR1 and CDR2: SEHNR and FQNEAQ (reference sequence). Trimming stripped 2 bases from V and 3 bases from J, with 13 bases between.

The CDR3 reads CASRQGYSGNTIYF. The CDR3 coding sequence is TGTGCCAGCAGACAGGGTTACTCTGGAAACACCATATATTTT. The chain recombines TRBV6-5 with TRBJ1-3; D perhaps matches TRBD1 (6 bases). This CDR3 comprises 14 residues. In germline, CDR1 is MNHEY, CDR2 SVGAGI. Trimming stripped 6 bases from V and 0 bases from J, with 9 bases between.

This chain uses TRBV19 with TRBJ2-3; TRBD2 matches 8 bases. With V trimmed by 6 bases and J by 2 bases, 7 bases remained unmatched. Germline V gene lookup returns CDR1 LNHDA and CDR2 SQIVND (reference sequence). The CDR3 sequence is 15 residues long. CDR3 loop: CASRLPGGPTDTQYF. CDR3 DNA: TGTGCCAGTAGGCTCCCGGGAGGGCCCACAGATACGCAGTATTTT.

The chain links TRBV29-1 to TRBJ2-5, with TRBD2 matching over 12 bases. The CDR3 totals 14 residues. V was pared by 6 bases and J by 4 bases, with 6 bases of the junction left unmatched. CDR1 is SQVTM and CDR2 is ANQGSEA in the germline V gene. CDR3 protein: CSVLAGGIRETQYF. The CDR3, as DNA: TGCAGCGTCCTAGCGGGGGGGATTAGAGAGACCCAGTACTTC.

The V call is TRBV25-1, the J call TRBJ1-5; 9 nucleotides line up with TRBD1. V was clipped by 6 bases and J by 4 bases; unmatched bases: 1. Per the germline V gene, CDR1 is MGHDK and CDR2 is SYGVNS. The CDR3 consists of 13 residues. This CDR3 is CASRGTGNQPQHF. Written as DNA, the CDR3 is TGTGCCAGCAGGGGGACAGGGAATCAGCCCCAGCATTTT.

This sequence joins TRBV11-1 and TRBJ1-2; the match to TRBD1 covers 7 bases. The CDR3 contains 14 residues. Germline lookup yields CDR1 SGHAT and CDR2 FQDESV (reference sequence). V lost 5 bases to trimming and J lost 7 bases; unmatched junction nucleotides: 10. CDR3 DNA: TGTGCCAGCAGCCTGAGTCGACAGGGTGGTGGCTACACCTTC. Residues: CASSLSRQGGGYTF.